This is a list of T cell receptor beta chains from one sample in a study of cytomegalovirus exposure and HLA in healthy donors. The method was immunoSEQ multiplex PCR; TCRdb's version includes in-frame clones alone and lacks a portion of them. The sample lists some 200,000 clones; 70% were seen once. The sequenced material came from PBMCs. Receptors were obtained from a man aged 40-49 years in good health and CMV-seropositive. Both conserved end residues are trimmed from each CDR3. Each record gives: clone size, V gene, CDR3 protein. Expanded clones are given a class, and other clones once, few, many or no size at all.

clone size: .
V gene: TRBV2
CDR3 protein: ASSFAGRQSYEQY

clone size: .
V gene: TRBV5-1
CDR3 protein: ASSLGTGYSSSYEQY

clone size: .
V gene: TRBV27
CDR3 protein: ASSPDRDAGELF

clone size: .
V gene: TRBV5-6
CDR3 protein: ASSPDLGGSEQF

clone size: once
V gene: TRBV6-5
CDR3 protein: ASSAGTSGNNEQF

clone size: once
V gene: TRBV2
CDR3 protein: ASRDEGSAYNSPLH

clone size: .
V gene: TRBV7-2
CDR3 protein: ASSLGQGSNQPQH

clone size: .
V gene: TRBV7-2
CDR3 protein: ASSSQTVYEQY

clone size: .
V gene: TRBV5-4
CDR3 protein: ASSEWAATNEKLF

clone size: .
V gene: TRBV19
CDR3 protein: ASSEQGQPGELF

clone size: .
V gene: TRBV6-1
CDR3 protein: ASSGDSYEQY

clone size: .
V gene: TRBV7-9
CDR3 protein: ASSLKQHSGNTIY

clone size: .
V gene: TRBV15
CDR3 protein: ATSREGPRGELGYT

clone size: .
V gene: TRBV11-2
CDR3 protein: ASSLTEGAPSLSGYT

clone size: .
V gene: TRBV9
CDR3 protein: ASSPGDSHSNQPQH

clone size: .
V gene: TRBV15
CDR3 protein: ATSRVTSGYAGLQY

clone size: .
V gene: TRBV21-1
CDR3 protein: ASSKVIKGEGSGYT

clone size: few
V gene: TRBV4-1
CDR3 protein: ASSQIDRHQPQH

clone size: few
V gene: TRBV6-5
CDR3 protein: ASRTSRWGYT

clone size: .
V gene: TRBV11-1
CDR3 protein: ASSLGPRTNEQF

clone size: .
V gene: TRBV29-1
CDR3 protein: SGGAGGAETQY

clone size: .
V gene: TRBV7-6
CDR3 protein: ASSLGASGEETQY

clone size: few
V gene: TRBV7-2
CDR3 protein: ASSSTGGGGYT

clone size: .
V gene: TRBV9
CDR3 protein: ASSQLRFLGQVGTGELF

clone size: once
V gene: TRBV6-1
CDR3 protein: ASSPTRRGEAF

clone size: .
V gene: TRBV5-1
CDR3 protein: ASSLGRVGSSYNEQF

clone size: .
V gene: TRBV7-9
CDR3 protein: ASSLGTEGAGANVLT

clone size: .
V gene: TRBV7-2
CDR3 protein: ASSLAEWGGRYNEQF

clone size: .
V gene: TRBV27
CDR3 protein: ASSTRDSTEAF

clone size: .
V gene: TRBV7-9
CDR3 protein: ASSQRGAMDEQF

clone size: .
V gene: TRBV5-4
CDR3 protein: ASWDRGHADTQY

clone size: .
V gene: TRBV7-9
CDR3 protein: ASSLSADIYSSDTQY

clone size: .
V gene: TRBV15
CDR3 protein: ATSRGRGGDGYT

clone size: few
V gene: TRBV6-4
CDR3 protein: ASSDSFGGGIEDTQY

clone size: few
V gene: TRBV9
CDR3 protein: ASSPAGGRQETQY

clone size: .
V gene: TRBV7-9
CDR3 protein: ASSSESFTYEQY

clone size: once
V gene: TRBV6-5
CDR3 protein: ASSYLAGEVYEQY

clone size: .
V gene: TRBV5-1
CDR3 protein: ASSLGGTGLEELF

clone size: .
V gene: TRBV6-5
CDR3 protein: ASRDPRGGPYEQY

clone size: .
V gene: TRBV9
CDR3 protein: ASSVGDSTGYGYT

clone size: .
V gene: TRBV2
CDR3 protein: ASSEPTRPGGYSPLH

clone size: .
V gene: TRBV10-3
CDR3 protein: ATKLPDSYEQY

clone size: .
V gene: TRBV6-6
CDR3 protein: ASSYVSGGKGDTQY

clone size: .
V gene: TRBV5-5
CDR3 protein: ASSTDRGGTGANVLT

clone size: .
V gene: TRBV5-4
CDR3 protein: ASSGLAGDNEQY

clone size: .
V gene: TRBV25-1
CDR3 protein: ASSGGGAGETQY

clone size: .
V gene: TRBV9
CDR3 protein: ASSVGWTGQGTQY

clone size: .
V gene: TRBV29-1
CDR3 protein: SAPRDTYNEQF

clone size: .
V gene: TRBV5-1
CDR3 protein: ASSLTTGGSSYEQY

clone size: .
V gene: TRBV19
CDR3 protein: ASSLTRYNSPLH

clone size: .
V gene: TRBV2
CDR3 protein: ASSDRGYGYT

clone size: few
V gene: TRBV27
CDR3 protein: ASSPGVDAISYEQY

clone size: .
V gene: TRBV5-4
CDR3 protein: ASSLRGGYGYT

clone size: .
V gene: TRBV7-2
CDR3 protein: ASRAGGLGEQF

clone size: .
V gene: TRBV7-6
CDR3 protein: ASSSKQGVNTEAF

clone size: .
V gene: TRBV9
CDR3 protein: ASSVGAGQGVGGANVLT

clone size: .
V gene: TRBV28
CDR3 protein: ASSPGQPATEAF

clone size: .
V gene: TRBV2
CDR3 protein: ASSASQGFYNEQF

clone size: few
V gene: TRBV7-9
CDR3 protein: ASSERRDSENYT

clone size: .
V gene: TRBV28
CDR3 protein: ASSRPGGRTDTQY